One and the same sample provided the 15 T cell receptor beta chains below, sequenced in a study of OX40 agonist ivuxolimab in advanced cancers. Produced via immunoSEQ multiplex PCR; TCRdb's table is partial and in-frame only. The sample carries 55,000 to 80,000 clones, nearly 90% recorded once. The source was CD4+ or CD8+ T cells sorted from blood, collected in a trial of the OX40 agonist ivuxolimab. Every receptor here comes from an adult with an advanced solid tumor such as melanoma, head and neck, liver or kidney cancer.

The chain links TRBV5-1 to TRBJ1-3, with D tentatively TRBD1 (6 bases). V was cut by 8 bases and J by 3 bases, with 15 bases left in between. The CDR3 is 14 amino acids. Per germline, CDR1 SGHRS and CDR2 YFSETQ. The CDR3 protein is CASRWGADGNTIYF. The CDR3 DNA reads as TGCGCCAGTAGGTGGGGGGCTGATGGAAACACCATATATTTT.

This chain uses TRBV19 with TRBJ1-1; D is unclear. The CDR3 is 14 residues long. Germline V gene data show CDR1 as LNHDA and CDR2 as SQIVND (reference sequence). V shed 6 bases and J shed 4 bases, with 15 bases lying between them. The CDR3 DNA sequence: TGTGCCAGTAGCCCCCAGCCAACGGGCACTGAAGCTTTCTTT. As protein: CASSPQPTGTEAFF.

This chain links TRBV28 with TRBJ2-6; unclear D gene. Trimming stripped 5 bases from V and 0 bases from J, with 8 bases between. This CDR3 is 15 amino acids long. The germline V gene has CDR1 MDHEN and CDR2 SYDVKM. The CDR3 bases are TGTGCCAGCAGTACTCACTCCTCTGGGGCCAACGTCCTGACTTTC. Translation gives CASSTHSSGANVLTF.

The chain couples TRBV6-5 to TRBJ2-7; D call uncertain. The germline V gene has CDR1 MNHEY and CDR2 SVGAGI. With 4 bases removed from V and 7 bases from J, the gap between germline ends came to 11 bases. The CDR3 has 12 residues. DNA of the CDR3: TGTGCCAGCAGTTCCGTAGGCTCGGAGCAGTACTTC. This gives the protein CASSSVGSEQYF.

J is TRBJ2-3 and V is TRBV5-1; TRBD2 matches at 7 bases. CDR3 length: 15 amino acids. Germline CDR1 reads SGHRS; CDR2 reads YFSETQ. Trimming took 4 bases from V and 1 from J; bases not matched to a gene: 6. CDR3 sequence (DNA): TGCGCCAGCAGCGTAGGTGCGGGGGGCACAGATACGCAGTATTTT. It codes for CASSVGAGGTDTQYF.

CDR3: CASSLDPSLSLGQYF. The CDR3 DNA follows: TGCGCCAGCAGCTTGGATCCTAGTTTATCACTCGGGCAGTACTTC. This chain links TRBV5-1 with TRBJ2-7; D is undetermined. This CDR3 has 15 residues. The V gene lost 0 bases and the J gene lost 9 bases, with 19 bases spanning the gap. Germline CDR1 reads SGHRS; CDR2 reads YFSETQ.

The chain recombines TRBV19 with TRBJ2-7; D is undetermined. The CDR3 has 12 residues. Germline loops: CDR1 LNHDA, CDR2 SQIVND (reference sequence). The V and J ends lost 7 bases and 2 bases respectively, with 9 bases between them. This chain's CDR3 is CASTGSTYEQYF. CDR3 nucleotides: TGTGCCAGTACAGGCAGTACCTACGAGCAGTACTTC.

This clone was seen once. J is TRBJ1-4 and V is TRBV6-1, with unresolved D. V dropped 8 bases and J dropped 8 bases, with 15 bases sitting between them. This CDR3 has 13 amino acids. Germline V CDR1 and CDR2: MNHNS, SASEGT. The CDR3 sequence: CASARSREEKLFF. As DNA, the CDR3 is TGTGCCAGCGCCCGGAGTAGGGAAGAAAAACTGTTTTTT.

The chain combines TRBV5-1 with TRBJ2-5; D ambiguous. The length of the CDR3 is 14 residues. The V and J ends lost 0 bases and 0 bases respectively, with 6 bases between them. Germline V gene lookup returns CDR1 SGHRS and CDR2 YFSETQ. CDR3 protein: CASSLVPDQETQYF. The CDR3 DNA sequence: TGCGCCAGCAGCTTGGTCCCAGACCAAGAGACCCAGTACTTC.

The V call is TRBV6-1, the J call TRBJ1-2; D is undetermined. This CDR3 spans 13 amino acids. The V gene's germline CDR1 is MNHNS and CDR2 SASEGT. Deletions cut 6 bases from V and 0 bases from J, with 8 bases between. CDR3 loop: CASRGGTNYGYTF. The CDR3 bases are TGTGCCAGCAGGGGCGGAACTAACTATGGCTACACCTTC.

This CDR3 is CASRLGYEQYF. The CDR3 DNA follows: TGTGCCAGCAGACTGGGTTACGAGCAGTACTTC. The chain joins TRBV2 to TRBJ2-7; D remains ambiguous. The CDR3 contains 11 residues. CDR1 is SNHLY, CDR2 FYNNEI, per germline. Trimming stripped 6 bases from V and 4 bases from J, with 7 bases between.

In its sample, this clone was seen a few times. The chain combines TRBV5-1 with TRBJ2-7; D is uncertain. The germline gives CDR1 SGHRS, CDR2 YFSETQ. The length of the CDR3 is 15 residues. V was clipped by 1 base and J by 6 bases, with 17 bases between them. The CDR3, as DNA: TGCGCCAGCAGCTTGTTCGACCCCCCGTCGAGCGAGCAGTACTTC. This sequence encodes CASSLFDPPSSEQYF.

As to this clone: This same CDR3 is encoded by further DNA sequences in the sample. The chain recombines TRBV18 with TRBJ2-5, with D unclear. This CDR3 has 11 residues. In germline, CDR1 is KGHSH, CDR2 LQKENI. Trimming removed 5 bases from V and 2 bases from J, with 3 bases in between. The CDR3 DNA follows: TGTGCCAGCTCAGCACAAGAGACCCAGTACTTC. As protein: CASSAQETQYF.

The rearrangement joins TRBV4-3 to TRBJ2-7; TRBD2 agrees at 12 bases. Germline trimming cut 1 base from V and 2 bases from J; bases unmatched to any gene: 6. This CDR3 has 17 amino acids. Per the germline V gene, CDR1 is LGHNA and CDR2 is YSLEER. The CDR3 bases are TGCGCCAGCAGCCAAGGGCTAGCGGGAGGGGGGGCCTACGAGCAGTACTTC. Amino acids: CASSQGLAGGGAYEQYF.

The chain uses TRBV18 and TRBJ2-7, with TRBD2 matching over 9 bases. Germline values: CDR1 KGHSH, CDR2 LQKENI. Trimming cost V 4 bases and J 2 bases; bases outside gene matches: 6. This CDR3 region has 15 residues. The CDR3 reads CASSQSSGRTYEQYF. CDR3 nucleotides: TGTGCCAGCTCACAGAGTAGCGGGAGAACCTACGAGCAGTACTTC.